This is a list of T cell receptor beta chains from one sample in a study of TIL therapy for anti-PD-1-resistant metastatic lung cancer. Clones were sequenced by immunoSEQ multiplex PCR, and TCRdb holds only the in-frame ones, with some missing. This repertoire shows roughly 9,800 clones, 55% to 65% found once; its top ten account for over 9%. Source: tumor tissue, taken at baseline. The source is a person aged 25 to 85 with non-small cell lung cancer. CDR3s include the opening cysteine and the closing phenylalanine or tryptophan. Fields, in order: V gene, CDR3 length, D gene, J gene, clone size, CDR3 protein, CDR3 DNA. A D gene is named only where the DNA matches it firmly. Expanded clones get a size class; other rows say once, few or many, or leave the size out.

v_call: TRBV18; cdr3_length: 14; d_call: TRBD1; j_call: TRBJ2-5; clone_size: -; cdr3_aa: CASSPRTGGETQYF; cdr3_nt: TGTGCCAGCTCACCAAGGACAGGGGGAGAGACCCAGTACTTC
v_call: TRBV6-5; cdr3_length: 14; d_call: -; j_call: TRBJ1-2; clone_size: -; cdr3_aa: CASSPAQGPYGYTF; cdr3_nt: TGTGCCAGCAGTCCAGCACAGGGACCCTATGGCTACACCTTC
v_call: TRBV29-1; cdr3_length: 11; d_call: -; j_call: TRBJ2-1; clone_size: -; cdr3_aa: CSVRSYNEQFF; cdr3_nt: TGCAGCGTTCGTTCCTACAATGAGCAGTTCTTC
v_call: TRBV5-4; cdr3_length: 14; d_call: -; j_call: TRBJ1-2; clone_size: -; cdr3_aa: CASSLSGTNYGYTF; cdr3_nt: TGTGCCAGCAGCTTATCCGGGACTAACTATGGCTACACCTTC
v_call: TRBV5-1; cdr3_length: 14; d_call: -; j_call: TRBJ2-7; clone_size: once; cdr3_aa: CASSLGQFPNEQYF; cdr3_nt: TGCGCCAGCAGCTTGGGCCAGTTCCCTAACGAGCAGTACTTC
v_call: TRBV2; cdr3_length: 15; d_call: TRBD1; j_call: TRBJ2-1; clone_size: -; cdr3_aa: CASSTGTGKYNEQFF; cdr3_nt: TGTGCCAGCAGTACCGGGACAGGGAAGTACAATGAGCAGTTCTTC
v_call: TRBV6-5; cdr3_length: 14; d_call: -; j_call: TRBJ1-2; clone_size: few; cdr3_aa: CASSYSRTGYGYTF; cdr3_nt: TGTGCCAGCAGTTACTCGAGGACGGGTTATGGCTACACCTTC
v_call: TRBV6-5; cdr3_length: 15; d_call: -; j_call: TRBJ1-6; clone_size: -; cdr3_aa: CASSYADSRASPLHF; cdr3_nt: TGTGCCAGCAGTTACGCCGACTCGAGGGCTTCACCCCTCCACTTT
v_call: TRBV19; cdr3_length: 13; d_call: TRBD1; j_call: TRBJ2-2; clone_size: -; cdr3_aa: CASRDRGDGELFF; cdr3_nt: TGTGCCAGTAGGGACAGGGGTGACGGGGAGCTGTTTTTT
v_call: TRBV11-3; cdr3_length: 13; d_call: -; j_call: TRBJ2-1; clone_size: medium-sized; cdr3_aa: CASSLSLNNEQFF; cdr3_nt: TGTGCCAGCAGCTTATCACTTAACAATGAGCAGTTCTTC
v_call: TRBV28; cdr3_length: 12; d_call: -; j_call: TRBJ1-5; clone_size: -; cdr3_aa: CASSLYDQPQHF; cdr3_nt: TGTGCCAGCAGTTTATATGACCAGCCCCAGCATTTT
v_call: TRBV4-1; cdr3_length: 13; d_call: -; j_call: TRBJ2-7; clone_size: few; cdr3_aa: CASSQFGGDEQYF; cdr3_nt: TGCGCCAGCAGCCAATTCGGTGGGGACGAGCAGTACTTC
v_call: TRBV28; cdr3_length: 14; d_call: TRBD1; j_call: TRBJ1-5; clone_size: -; cdr3_aa: CASSLGGGGQPQHF; cdr3_nt: TGTGCCAGCAGTCTGGGAGGGGGCGGGCAGCCCCAGCATTTT
v_call: TRBV6-1; cdr3_length: 13; d_call: TRBD1; j_call: TRBJ1-5; clone_size: -; cdr3_aa: CASVGQGNQPQHF; cdr3_nt: TGTGCCAGCGTAGGACAGGGCAATCAGCCCCAGCATTTT
v_call: TRBV29-1; cdr3_length: 14; d_call: -; j_call: TRBJ2-7; clone_size: -; cdr3_aa: CSVVPAGTVNEQYF; cdr3_nt: TGCAGCGTTGTCCCCGCGGGGACAGTCAACGAGCAGTACTTC
v_call: TRBV2; cdr3_length: 15; d_call: -; j_call: TRBJ2-3; clone_size: -; cdr3_aa: CASRRTDHRTDTQYF; cdr3_nt: TGTGCCAGCAGGAGGACAGATCATCGCACAGATACGCAGTATTTT
v_call: TRBV5-1; cdr3_length: 17; d_call: -; j_call: TRBJ2-2; clone_size: -; cdr3_aa: CASSLTPGIQDTGELFF; cdr3_nt: TGCGCCAGCAGCTTGACTCCAGGGATACAGGACACCGGGGAGCTGTTTTTT
v_call: TRBV18; cdr3_length: 13; d_call: -; j_call: TRBJ1-4; clone_size: -; cdr3_aa: CASSRATNEKLFF; cdr3_nt: TGTGCCAGCTCACGGGCAACTAATGAAAAACTGTTTTTT
v_call: TRBV15; cdr3_length: 14; d_call: -; j_call: TRBJ1-4; clone_size: once; cdr3_aa: CATSRVRGGEKLFF; cdr3_nt: TGTGCCACCAGCAGAGTCAGGGGAGGGGAAAAACTGTTTTTT
v_call: TRBV7-9; cdr3_length: 15; d_call: TRBD1; j_call: TRBJ1-2; clone_size: few; cdr3_aa: CASSLGVGGDYGYTF; cdr3_nt: TGTGCCAGCAGCTTAGGCGTAGGGGGCGACTATGGCTACACCTTC
v_call: TRBV10-2; cdr3_length: 15; d_call: TRBD1; j_call: TRBJ2-7; clone_size: once; cdr3_aa: CASSDRDRISYEQYF; cdr3_nt: TGCGCCAGCAGTGACCGGGACAGGATCTCCTACGAGCAGTACTTC
v_call: TRBV7-8; cdr3_length: 15; d_call: TRBD1; j_call: TRBJ2-7; clone_size: -; cdr3_aa: CASSYGTGGIGEQYF; cdr3_nt: TGTGCCAGCAGCTACGGGACAGGGGGAATCGGCGAGCAGTACTTC
v_call: TRBV5-4; cdr3_length: 15; d_call: TRBD1; j_call: TRBJ2-5; clone_size: few; cdr3_aa: CASSLEDRGQETQYF; cdr3_nt: TGTGCCAGCAGCTTGGAGGACAGGGGGCAAGAGACCCAGTACTTC
v_call: TRBV5-1; cdr3_length: 15; d_call: -; j_call: TRBJ2-3; clone_size: -; cdr3_aa: CASSSLSQGRDTQYF; cdr3_nt: TGCGCCAGCAGCTCGCTCAGCCAGGGTAGAGATACGCAGTATTTT
v_call: TRBV5-6; cdr3_length: 14; d_call: TRBD1; j_call: TRBJ2-1; clone_size: -; cdr3_aa: CASSRDRRNNEQFF; cdr3_nt: TGTGCCAGCAGTCGGGACAGGAGAAACAATGAGCAGTTCTTC
v_call: TRBV29-1; cdr3_length: 14; d_call: TRBD1; j_call: TRBJ1-2; clone_size: few; cdr3_aa: CSVLQGAANYGYTF; cdr3_nt: TGCAGCGTCCTACAGGGGGCTGCTAACTATGGCTACACCTTC
v_call: TRBV7-2; cdr3_length: 15; d_call: -; j_call: TRBJ2-2; clone_size: -; cdr3_aa: CASSLSGARTGELFF; cdr3_nt: TGTGCCAGCAGCTTGTCCGGGGCGCGGACCGGGGAGCTGTTTTTT
v_call: TRBV9; cdr3_length: 15; d_call: TRBD1; j_call: TRBJ2-7; clone_size: -; cdr3_aa: CASSGGQGVTYEQYF; cdr3_nt: TGTGCCAGCAGCGGTGGACAGGGGGTCACCTACGAGCAGTACTTC
v_call: TRBV2; cdr3_length: 15; d_call: TRBD1; j_call: TRBJ2-3; clone_size: few; cdr3_aa: CASRDGQGPTDTQYF; cdr3_nt: TGTGCCAGCAGAGACGGACAGGGGCCCACAGATACGCAGTATTTT
v_call: TRBV6-6; cdr3_length: 16; d_call: TRBD1; j_call: TRBJ1-5; clone_size: -; cdr3_aa: CASSYSTGGSNQPQHF; cdr3_nt: TGTGCCAGCAGTTACTCGACAGGGGGGAGCAATCAGCCCCAGCATTTT
v_call: TRBV27; cdr3_length: 13; d_call: -; j_call: TRBJ1-1; clone_size: -; cdr3_aa: CASSLNRGTEAFF; cdr3_nt: TGTGCCAGCAGCTTAAATCGGGGCACTGAAGCTTTCTTT
v_call: TRBV28; cdr3_length: 17; d_call: -; j_call: TRBJ2-5; clone_size: -; cdr3_aa: CASSFASPRGRGETQYF; cdr3_nt: TGTGCCAGCAGTTTTGCGAGCCCCCGGGGGAGGGGGGAGACCCAGTACTTC
v_call: TRBV11-3; cdr3_length: 16; d_call: TRBD2; j_call: TRBJ2-2; clone_size: few; cdr3_aa: CASSYTSGTNTGELFF; cdr3_nt: TGTGCCAGCAGCTACACTAGCGGGACCAACACCGGGGAGCTGTTTTTT
v_call: TRBV11-3; cdr3_length: 15; d_call: -; j_call: TRBJ2-7; clone_size: -; cdr3_aa: CASSLVGTKGYEQYF; cdr3_nt: TGTGCCAGCAGCTTAGTTGGCACAAAAGGCTACGAGCAGTACTTC
v_call: TRBV4-2; cdr3_length: 16; d_call: -; j_call: TRBJ1-3; clone_size: large; cdr3_aa: CASSQQTGLTGNTIYF; cdr3_nt: TGTGCCAGCAGCCAACAGACAGGATTAACTGGAAACACCATATATTTT
v_call: TRBV7-9; cdr3_length: 16; d_call: TRBD2; j_call: TRBJ2-5; clone_size: -; cdr3_aa: CASSLGTSGNQETQYF; cdr3_nt: TGTGCCAGCAGCTTGGGGACTAGCGGAAACCAAGAGACCCAGTACTTC
v_call: TRBV11-2; cdr3_length: 13; d_call: -; j_call: TRBJ2-1; clone_size: few; cdr3_aa: CASSLGDYNEQFF; cdr3_nt: TGTGCCAGCAGCTTAGGGGACTACAATGAGCAGTTCTTC
v_call: TRBV19; cdr3_length: 15; d_call: -; j_call: TRBJ2-4; clone_size: few; cdr3_aa: CASSAGGEAKNIQYF; cdr3_nt: TGTGCCAGTAGTGCGGGTGGGGAAGCCAAAAACATTCAGTACTTC
v_call: TRBV7-2; cdr3_length: 13; d_call: -; j_call: TRBJ2-7; clone_size: -; cdr3_aa: CASSSNSRDPQYF; cdr3_nt: TGTGCCAGCAGCTCAAACTCCCGGGACCCGCAGTACTTC
v_call: TRBV5-4; cdr3_length: 15; d_call: TRBD1; j_call: TRBJ2-7; clone_size: -; cdr3_aa: CASSFSTGGAYEQYF; cdr3_nt: TGTGCCAGCAGCTTTTCGACAGGGGGCGCCTACGAGCAGTACTTC
v_call: TRBV6-5; cdr3_length: 14; d_call: -; j_call: TRBJ1-5; clone_size: -; cdr3_aa: CASSYRDSNQPQHF; cdr3_nt: TGTGCCAGCAGTTACAGGGATAGCAATCAGCCCCAGCATTTT